The T cell receptor beta chain described here comes from a study of ipilimumab plus nivolumab after autologous stem cell transplantation (dated by TCRdb to about 2021). Notes on the research overall: The median number of doses that trial patients received was about five for ipilimumab and about 8 for nivolumab. Included in the myeloma cohort were high-risk transplant-naive patients as well as patients relapsing within 3 years of a first autologous transplant. The intent-to-treat population of the trial consisted of approximately 35 patients. Patients with high-risk diffuse large B cell lymphoma, mature T cell lymphoma, or multiple myeloma undergoing autologous transplant were enrolled in the trial.

The library was produced with the immunoSEQ multiplex PCR assay. TCRdb stores this immuneACCESS table with in-frame sequences only. Part of the clones is absent; in the studies checked, under half of the shortfall reflects unresolved V genes, and no reason is known for the rest. The sample table contains thousands of clones; only one count was recorded for 55% to 80% of them. The ten largest account for roughly 28% of the sample. In the case of this clone: Its antigen target is currently unknown. No base qualities exist here, and no much larger clone lies one base off it.

Ipilimumab was given at 1 mg/kg intravenously on day 1 of selected weeks, and checkpoint therapy started 14 to 28 days after autologous transplant. Patients received nivolumab at 3 mg/kg intravenously on day 1 of weeks 1, 4, 7, 10, and every two weeks through week 26. The study was a Phase Ib clinical trial testing combined checkpoint inhibition with ipilimumab and nivolumab as consolidation after autologous stem cell transplantation. The study at large found these results: The authors stated that profiles of the T cell receptor repertoire, regulatory T cell phenotype and gut microbiota provided a biologic rationale for studying this approach further. Combined checkpoint inhibition appeared tolerable as post-transplant consolidation, according to the authors' conclusion.

The germline V gene gives CDR1 as MDHEN and CDR2 as SYDVKM. Reading from cysteine to phenylalanine, the CDR3 counts 18 amino acids. Just CDR3 DNA is preserved here, 54 bases in frame from base 1. Germline trimming amounts to 2 bases on V and 3 bases on J, with 13 as the count of junction bases outside the gene matches. The sample here was PBMCs, taken in a trial of ipilimumab plus nivolumab as post-transplant consolidation. The sequence joins TRBV28 to TRBJ1-1, with TRBD1 identical over 9 junction bases. The receptor was isolated from a male donor with multiple myeloma. The CDR3 protein: CASSLRGGTGLRYTEAFF. The nucleotides read TGTGCCAGCAGTTTAAGAGGCGGGACAGGGTTGAGGTACACTGAAGCTTTCTTT. This CDR3, with the reference TRBV28 and TRBJ1-1 proteins standing in past its ends, gives the full variable domain DVKVTQSSRYLVKRTGEKVFLECVQDMDHENMFWYRQDPGLGLRLIYFSYDVKMKEKGDIPEGYSVSREKKERFSLILESASTNQTSMYLCASSLRGGTGLRYTEAFFGQGTRLTVV.